This T cell receptor beta chain came from a study of blood T cell repertoires in COVID-19. Study overall: Donors in the United States, Italy and Spain gave samples during acute or convalescent COVID-19.

The ends lost 6 bases at V and 2 bases at J; junction bases unmatched: 9. Germline V gene sequence: CDR1 SGHVS, CDR2 FNYEAQ. The CDR3 is 17 residues long. The table came from immunoSEQ multiplex PCR; TCRdb's copy has only in-frame clones and leaves some out. The sample lists about 160,000 clones; about four fifths were seen once. The V and J genes are TRBV7-6 and TRBJ2-7; 14 nucleotides agree with TRBD2. This sequence originates from a woman aged 80 or over with active or convalescent COVID-19. The sample comprised peripheral blood. CDR3 amino acids: CASSSGTSGSDPYEQYF. CDR3 nucleotide sequence: TGTGCCAGCAGTTCCGGGACTAGCGGGAGTGATCCCTACGAGCAGTACTTC.